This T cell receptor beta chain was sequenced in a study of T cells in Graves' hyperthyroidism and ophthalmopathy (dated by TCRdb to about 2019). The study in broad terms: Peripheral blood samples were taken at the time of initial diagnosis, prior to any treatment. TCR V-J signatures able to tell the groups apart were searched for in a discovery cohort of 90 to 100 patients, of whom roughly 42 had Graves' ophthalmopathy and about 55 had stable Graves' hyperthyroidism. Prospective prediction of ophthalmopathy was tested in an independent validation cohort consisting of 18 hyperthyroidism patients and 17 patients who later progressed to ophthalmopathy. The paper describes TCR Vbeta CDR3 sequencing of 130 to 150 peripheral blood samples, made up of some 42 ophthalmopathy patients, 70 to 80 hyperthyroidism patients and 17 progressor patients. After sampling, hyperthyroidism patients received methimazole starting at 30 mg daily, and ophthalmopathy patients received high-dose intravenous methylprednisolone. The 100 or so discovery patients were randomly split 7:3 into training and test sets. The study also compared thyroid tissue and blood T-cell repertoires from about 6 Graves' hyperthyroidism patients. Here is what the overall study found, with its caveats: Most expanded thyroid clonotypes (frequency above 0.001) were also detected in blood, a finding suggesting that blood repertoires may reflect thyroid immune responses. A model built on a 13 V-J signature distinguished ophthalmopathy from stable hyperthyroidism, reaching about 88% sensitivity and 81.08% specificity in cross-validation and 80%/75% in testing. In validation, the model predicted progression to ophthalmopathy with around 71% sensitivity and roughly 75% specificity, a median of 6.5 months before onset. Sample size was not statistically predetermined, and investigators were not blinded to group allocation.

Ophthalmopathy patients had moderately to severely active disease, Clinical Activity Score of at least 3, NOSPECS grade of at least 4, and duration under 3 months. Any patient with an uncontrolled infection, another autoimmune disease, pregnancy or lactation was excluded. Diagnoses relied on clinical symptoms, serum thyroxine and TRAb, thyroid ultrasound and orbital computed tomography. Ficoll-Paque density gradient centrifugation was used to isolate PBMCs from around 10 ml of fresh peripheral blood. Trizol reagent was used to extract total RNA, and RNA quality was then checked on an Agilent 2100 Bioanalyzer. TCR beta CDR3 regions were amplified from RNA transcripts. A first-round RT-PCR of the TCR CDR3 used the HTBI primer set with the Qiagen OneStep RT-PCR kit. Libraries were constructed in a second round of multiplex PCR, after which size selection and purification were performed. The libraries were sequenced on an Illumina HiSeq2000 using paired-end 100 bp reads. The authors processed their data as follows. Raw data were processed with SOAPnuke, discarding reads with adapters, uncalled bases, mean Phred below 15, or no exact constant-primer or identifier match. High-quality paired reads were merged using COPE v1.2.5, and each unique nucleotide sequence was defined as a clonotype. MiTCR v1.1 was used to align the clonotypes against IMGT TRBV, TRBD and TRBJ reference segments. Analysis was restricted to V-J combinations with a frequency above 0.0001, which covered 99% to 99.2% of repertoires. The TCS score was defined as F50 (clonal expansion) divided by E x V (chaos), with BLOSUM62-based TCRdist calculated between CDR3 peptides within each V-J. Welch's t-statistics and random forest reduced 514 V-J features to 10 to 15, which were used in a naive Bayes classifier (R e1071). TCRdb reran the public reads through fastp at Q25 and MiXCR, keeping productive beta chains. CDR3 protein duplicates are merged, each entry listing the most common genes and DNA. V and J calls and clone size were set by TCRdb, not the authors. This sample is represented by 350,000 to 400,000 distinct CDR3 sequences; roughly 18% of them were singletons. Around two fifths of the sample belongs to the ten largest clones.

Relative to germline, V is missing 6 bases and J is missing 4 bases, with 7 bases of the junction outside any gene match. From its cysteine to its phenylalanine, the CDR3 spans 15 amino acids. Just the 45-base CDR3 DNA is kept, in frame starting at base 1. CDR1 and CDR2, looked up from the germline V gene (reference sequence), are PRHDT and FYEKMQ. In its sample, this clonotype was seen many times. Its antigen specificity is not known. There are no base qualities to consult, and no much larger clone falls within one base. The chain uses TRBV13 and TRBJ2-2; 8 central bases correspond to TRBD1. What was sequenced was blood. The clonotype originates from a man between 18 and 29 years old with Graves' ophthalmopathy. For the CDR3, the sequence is CASSRDRKSTGELFF. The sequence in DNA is TGTGCCAGCAGTAGGGACAGGAAAAGCACCGGGGAGCTGTTTTTT.